This TCR beta chain is from a study of blood T cell repertoires in COVID-19. On the study more broadly: Acute and convalescent COVID-19 specimens originated in the United States, Italy and Spain.

There are 13 residues in the CDR3. Germline CDR1 reads LNHDA; CDR2 reads SQIVND (reference sequence). V lost 3 bases and J lost 9, with 14 bases in between. TCRdb's copy holds only in-frame clones and misses some; the assay was immunoSEQ multiplex PCR. The profile shows about 200,000 clones, 65% to 85% of them singletons. The rearrangement joins TRBV19 to TRBJ2-5, with D possibly TRBD2 on 6 matching bases. This receptor was taken from a man aged 40-50 years with acute or convalescent COVID-19. The source material was peripheral blood. CDR3 coding DNA: TGTGCCAGTAGTATCTACAACCGGGACTCCCAGTACTTC. Protein sequence: CASSIYNRDSQYF.